Listed below are T cell receptor beta chains from one sample, sequenced in a study of T cells and Merkel cell carcinoma outcomes. Using immunoSEQ multiplex PCR, the repertoire was profiled, and TCRdb retains in-frame clones only, with some absent. The sample lists roughly 1,900 clones, under 95% occurring once. Specimen: tumor tissue from Merkel cell carcinoma. Receptors were obtained from a human donor with Merkel cell carcinoma. CDR3s include the opening cysteine and the closing phenylalanine or tryptophan. The D gene is left open where the match is weak. Clone sizes are given selectively: once, few, many, or a class where the clone is expanded.

TRBV9,.,TRBJ2-7,.,CASSVGDILYEQYF,TGTGCCAGCAGCGTAGGGGACATACTCTACGAGCAGTACTTC
TRBV10-3,.,TRBJ2-1,.,CAISELGRPYTEQFF,TGTGCCATCAGTGAGTTAGGGAGGCCCTACACTGAGCAGTTCTTC
TRBV11-3,TRBD2,TRBJ2-3,.,CASRTRVRGSLTDTQYF,TGTGCCAGCAGGACAAGGGTACGCGGGAGCCTCACAGATACGCAGTATTTT
TRBV30,TRBD1,TRBJ1-4,.,CAWSVRRQGGEKLFF,TGTGCCTGGAGTGTCCGGCGACAGGGAGGTGAAAAACTGTTTTTT
TRBV20-1,.,TRBJ2-5,.,CSARGVETQYF,TGCAGTGCTAGAGGGGTAGAGACCCAGTACTTC
TRBV15,.,TRBJ2-2,.,CATSQGDLADTGELFF,TGTGCCACCAGCCAAGGGGATCTGGCGGACACCGGGGAGCTGTTTTTT
TRBV11-1,.,TRBJ2-7,.,CASSLLATSSSYEQYF,TGTGCCAGCAGCTTACTAGCGACCAGCAGCTCCTACGAGCAGTACTTC
TRBV9,.,TRBJ2-3,.,CASSVVGNPTSTDTQYF,TGTGCCAGCAGCGTAGTAGGTAACCCTACTAGCACAGATACGCAGTATTTT
TRBV5-1,.,TRBJ2-5,.,CASSLAETSKRTQYF,TGCGCCAGCAGCTTGGCCGAGACTTCCAAGAGGACCCAGTACTTC
TRBV7-9,.,TRBJ2-3,.,CASSFSSGTDTQYF,TGTGCCAGCAGCTTTTCTAGCGGCACAGATACGCAGTATTTT
TRBV6-6,.,TRBJ2-3,.,CASSVGTSLNTDTQYF,TGTGCCAGCAGCGTTGGGACTTCCCTCAACACAGATACGCAGTATTTT
TRBV23-1,.,TRBJ2-7,.,CASSQSQGEQYF,TGCGCCAGCAGTCAATCCCAGGGCGAGCAGTACTTC
TRBV7-9,.,TRBJ1-2,.,CASSAGVHGYTF,TGTGCCAGCAGTGCAGGGGTTCATGGCTACACCTTC
TRBV19,.,TRBJ2-7,.,CASSIGFADEQYF,TGTGCCAGTAGTATAGGATTCGCGGACGAGCAGTACTTC
TRBV30,.,TRBJ1-5,.,CAWSGGGPHNQPQHF,TGTGCCTGGAGTGGTGGAGGCCCTCACAATCAGCCCCAGCATTTT
TRBV18,.,TRBJ1-1,.,CASSPGDSMKVF,TGTGCCAGCTCACCTGGCGACAGTATGAAAGTATTT
TRBV7-9,TRBD2,TRBJ2-5,.,CASSLAGLAGEETQYF,TGTGCCAGCAGCTTAGCGGGACTAGCGGGAGAAGAGACCCAGTACTTC
TRBV5-6,.,TRBJ2-7,.,CASSFEGAYEQYF,TGTGCCAGCAGCTTTGAGGGGGCCTACGAGCAGTACTTC
TRBV7-9,.,TRBJ2-7,once,CASSRDFLDHEQYF,TGTGCCAGCAGCAGGGACTTCTTAGACCACGAGCAGTACTTC
TRBV5-1,TRBD2,TRBJ2-3,.,CASSKGLAGGPGDTQYF,TGCGCCAGCAGCAAGGGACTAGCGGGAGGGCCGGGGGATACGCAGTATTTT
TRBV7-9,.,TRBJ2-2,.,CASSSEDTGELFF,TGTGCCAGCAGCTCGGAGGACACCGGGGAGCTGTTTTTT
TRBV11-2,.,TRBJ2-7,.,CASSLGDNYEQYF,TGTGCCAGCAGCTTGGGGGACAACTACGAGCAGTACTTC
TRBV7-3,TRBD2,TRBJ2-1,.,CASSSLAGRYNEQFF,TGTGCCAGCAGCTCCTTAGCGGGTCGTTACAATGAGCAGTTCTTC
TRBV27,.,TRBJ1-5,once,CASKVQGQNQPQHF,TGTGCCAGCAAGGTGCAGGGTCAAAATCAGCCCCAGCATTTT
TRBV18,.,TRBJ2-7,.,CASSPPLAGSPYEQYF,TGTGCCAGCTCACCACCTTTAGCAGGGTCTCCCTACGAGCAGTACTTC
TRBV9,.,TRBJ1-1,once,CASSVHPGTPEAFF,TGTGCCAGCAGCGTCCATCCAGGGACCCCTGAAGCTTTCTTT